A single sample is the source of the 11 T cell receptor beta chains below, sequenced in a study of T cells expressing NK-cell markers. Using the 5' RACE reads, TCRdb records one entry per CDR3 protein without DNA. This table holds approximately 150,000 distinct CDR3 sequences. The material sequenced was blood T cells: a sorted CD56 or NKG2C T cell subset, CD4+ or CD8+ T cells, or bulk PBMC T cells (not recorded which). These receptors all stem from a young man in good health.

The chain has TRBV20-1 and TRBJ2-7; the TCRdb call, TRBD1, lacks DNA for checking. CDR1 and CDR2 from the germline V gene are DFQATT and SNEGSKA (reference sequence). This CDR3 is 11 amino acids long. CDR3 amino acids: CSAPRGYEQYF.

The CDR3 protein is CASSSGTGHEKLFF. The chain uses TRBV7-9 and TRBJ1-4; TCRdb proposes TRBD1, but this gene call is untestable without DNA. Per the germline V gene, CDR1 is SEHNR and CDR2 is FQNEAQ (reference sequence). This CDR3 has 14 residues.

The chain has TRBV28 and TRBJ1-5. The germline gives CDR1 MDHEN, CDR2 SYDVKM. The CDR3 consists of 14 residues. The CDR3 loop reads CASSLDPSNQPQHF.

The rearrangement uses TRBV23-1 and TRBJ2-7; TCRdb calls TRBD2, which cannot be checked without DNA. TRBV23-1 is identified as an open reading frame with a role that is uncertain. The CDR3 loop spans 14 amino acids. The CDR3 loop is CASNPGTRSYEQYF.

This rearrangement joins TRBV9 to TRBJ1-4. Germline V gene lookup returns CDR1 SGDLS and CDR2 YYNGEE. The CDR3 contains 19 residues. Here the CDR3 reads CASSPDRNPPRATNEKLFF.

The CDR3 reads CASRPILREGREHNEQFF. The genes are TRBV11-1 and TRBJ2-1; TCRdb's D call, TRBD2, is unchecked because there is no DNA. Germline V gene lookup returns CDR1 SGHAT and CDR2 FQDESV (reference sequence). The CDR3 is 18 amino acids.

J is TRBJ2-1 and V is TRBV6-2 or TRBV6-3; checking the TCRdb D call of TRBD2 is not possible without DNA. Germline V gene data show CDR1 as MNHEY and CDR2 as SVGEGT. The CDR3 covers 15 residues. The CDR3 sequence is CASSLRTSSYNEQFF.

The rearrangement uses TRBV7-3 and TRBJ2-3; TCRdb names TRBD2, which stays unverified in the absence of DNA. The CDR3 loop spans 15 amino acids. Germline-derived CDR1 and CDR2 are SGHTA and FQGTGA. CDR3 protein: CASSLYTAGTDTQYF.

This chain links TRBV5-5 with TRBJ2-1; checking the TCRdb D call of TRBD2 is not possible without DNA. The germline V gene has CDR1 SGHKS and CDR2 YYEKEE (reference sequence). The length of the CDR3 is 16 residues. The CDR3 sequence is CASSLVEASGRNEQFF.

The chain combines TRBV29-1 with TRBJ2-1; checking the TCRdb D call of TRBD2 is not possible without DNA. This CDR3 comprises 17 residues. Per germline, CDR1 SQVTM and CDR2 ANQGSEA. The CDR3 loop is CSVEGTSRDDGRNEQFF.

The chain's CDR3 is CASSHKTGDYEQYF. The chain joins TRBV4-1 to TRBJ2-7; without DNA, the TCRdb call of TRBD1 cannot be checked. Germline CDR1 is MGHRA and CDR2 is YSYEKL. CDR3 size: 14 residues.